The source of this TCR beta chain is a study of a mutant IDH1 vaccine in newly diagnosed glioma. On the study more broadly: There were approximately 62% males and approximately 38% females among treated patients, whose mean age was about 38 years. It was radiotherapy, temozolomide, or both that patients received previously, with most receiving both.

The method was immunoSEQ multiplex PCR; TCRdb's version includes in-frame clones alone and lacks a portion of them. The sample records approximately 19,000 clones, approximately 85% being singletons. The CDR3 extends over 20 amino acids. The V gene's germline CDR1 is SGHVS and CDR2 FQNEAQ. V was trimmed by 3 bases and J by 0 bases, leaving 21 bases between them. Time point in this sample: baseline, week 1 (first vaccination visit). Treatment of the sample: pre-vaccination baseline after standard-of-care therapy. Donors had new IDH1-mutant astrocytomas of WHO grade 3 or 4 (ATRX-lost). The rearrangement uses TRBV7-8 and TRBJ2-6; D is undetermined. The starting material was PBMCs, obtained from a glioma patient treated with radiotherapy, temozolomide or both. This sequence originates from a man aged 40-55 years with glioma. CDR3 coding DNA: TGTGCCAGCAGCTTCCTGTGGTTCCAGGCGACGGACTCTGGGGCCAACGTCCTGACTTTC. Residues: CASSFLWFQATDSGANVLTF.